This TCR beta chain was sequenced for a study of cytomegalovirus exposure and HLA in healthy donors. The study, taken as a whole, reports: Some segments of the V type, notably TRBV6-2 and TRBV6-3, were excluded as indistinguishable. A highly shared variant cluster was judged a likely technical artifact. Later analysis placed DRB1 highest and HLA-C lowest in TCR association rates, which differed by HLA locus.

Germline CDR1 reads SGHRS; CDR2 reads YFSETQ. The CDR3 spans 14 residues. V was pared by 1 base and J by 0 bases, with 7 bases between. A multiplex PCR was run with 60 Vbeta primers and 13 Jbeta primers. TCRdb's table, derived via immunoSEQ multiplex PCR, lists solely in-frame clones and lacks some. This sample has over 150,000 clones, with roughly 84% found just once. This clone was observed a handful of times. What it binds is not known. This chain links TRBV5-1 with TRBJ1-1; D might be TRBD1 (6 bases). The sequence was obtained from a girl aged 2-15 years in good health and CMV-seropositive. Sequencing was done on a sample of PBMCs. The CDR3 loop reads CASSLRTVNTEAFF. The CDR3 nucleotides are TGCGCCAGCAGCTTGAGGACAGTGAACACTGAAGCTTTCTTT.